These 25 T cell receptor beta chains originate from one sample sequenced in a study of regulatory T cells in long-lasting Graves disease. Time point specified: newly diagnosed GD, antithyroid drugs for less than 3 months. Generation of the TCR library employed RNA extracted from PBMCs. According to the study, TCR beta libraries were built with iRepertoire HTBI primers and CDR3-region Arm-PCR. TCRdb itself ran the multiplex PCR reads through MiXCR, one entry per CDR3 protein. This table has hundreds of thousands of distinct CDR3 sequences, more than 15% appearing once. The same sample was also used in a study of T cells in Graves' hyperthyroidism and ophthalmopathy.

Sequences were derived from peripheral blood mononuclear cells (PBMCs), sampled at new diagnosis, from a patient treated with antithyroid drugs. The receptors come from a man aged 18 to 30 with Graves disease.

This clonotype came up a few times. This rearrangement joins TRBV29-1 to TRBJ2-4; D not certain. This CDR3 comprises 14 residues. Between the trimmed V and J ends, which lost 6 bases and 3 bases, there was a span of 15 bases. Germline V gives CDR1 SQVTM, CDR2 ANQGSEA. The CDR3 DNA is TGCAGCGTGTCTCAAGGTCTGGGCAAAAACATTCAGTACTTC. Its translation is CSVSQGLGKNIQYF.

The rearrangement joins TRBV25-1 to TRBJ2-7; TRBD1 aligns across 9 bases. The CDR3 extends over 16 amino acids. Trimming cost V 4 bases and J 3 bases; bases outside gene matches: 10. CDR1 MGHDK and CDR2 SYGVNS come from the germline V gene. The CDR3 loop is CASSAFGTGGFYEQYF. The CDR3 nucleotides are TGTGCCAGCAGTGCGTTCGGAACAGGGGGCTTCTACGAGCAGTACTTC.

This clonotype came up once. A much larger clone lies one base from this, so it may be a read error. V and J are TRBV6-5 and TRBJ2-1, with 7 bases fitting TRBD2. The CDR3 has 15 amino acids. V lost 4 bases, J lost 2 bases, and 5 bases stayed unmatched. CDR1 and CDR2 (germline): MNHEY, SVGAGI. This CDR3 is CASSCLAAPYNEQFF. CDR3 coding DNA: TGTGCCAGCAGTTGCCTAGCGGCCCCCTACAATGAGCAGTTCTTC.

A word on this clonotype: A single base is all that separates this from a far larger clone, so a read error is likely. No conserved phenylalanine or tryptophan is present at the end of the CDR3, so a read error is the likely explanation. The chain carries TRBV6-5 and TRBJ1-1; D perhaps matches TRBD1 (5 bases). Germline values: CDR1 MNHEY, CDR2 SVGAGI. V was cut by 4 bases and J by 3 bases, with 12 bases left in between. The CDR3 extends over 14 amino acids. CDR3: CASSLGVMYTEAFL. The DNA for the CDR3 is TGTGCCAGCAGTTTAGGGGTTATGTACACTGAAGCTTTCCTT.

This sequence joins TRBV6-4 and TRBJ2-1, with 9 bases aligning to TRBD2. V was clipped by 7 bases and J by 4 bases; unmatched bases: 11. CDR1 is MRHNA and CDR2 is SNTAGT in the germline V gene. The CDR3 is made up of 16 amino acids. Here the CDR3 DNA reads TGTGCCAGCATCCCAAATGAGCGGGAGGAATACAATGAGCAGTTCTTC. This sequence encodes CASIPNEREEYNEQFF.

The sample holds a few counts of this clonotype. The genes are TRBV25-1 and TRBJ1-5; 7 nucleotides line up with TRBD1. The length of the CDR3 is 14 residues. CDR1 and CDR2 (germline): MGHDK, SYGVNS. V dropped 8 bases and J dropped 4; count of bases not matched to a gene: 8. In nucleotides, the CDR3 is TGTGCCAGCTGGGAGGGGGCACCTAATCAGCCCCAGCATTTT. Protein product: CASWEGAPNQPQHF.

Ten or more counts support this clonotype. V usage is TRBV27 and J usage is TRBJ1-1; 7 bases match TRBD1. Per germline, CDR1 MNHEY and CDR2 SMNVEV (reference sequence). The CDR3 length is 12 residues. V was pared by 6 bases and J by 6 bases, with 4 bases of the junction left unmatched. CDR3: CASRQQGSEAFF. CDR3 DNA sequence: TGTGCCAGCAGACAACAGGGGTCTGAAGCTTTCTTT.

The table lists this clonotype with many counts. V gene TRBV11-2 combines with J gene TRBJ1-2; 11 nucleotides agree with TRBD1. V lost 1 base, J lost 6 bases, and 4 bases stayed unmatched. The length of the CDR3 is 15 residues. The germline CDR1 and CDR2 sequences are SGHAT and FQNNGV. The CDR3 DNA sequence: TGTGCCAGCAGCTTAGTCGGGACAGGGGGTGATGGCTACACCTTC. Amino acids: CASSLVGTGGDGYTF. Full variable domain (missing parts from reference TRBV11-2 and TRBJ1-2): EAGVAQSPRYKIIEKRQSVAFWCNPISGHATLYWYQQILGQGPKLLIQFQNNGVVDDSQLPKDRFSAERLKGVDSTLKIQPAKLEDSAVYLCASSLVGTGGDGYTFGSGTRLTVV.

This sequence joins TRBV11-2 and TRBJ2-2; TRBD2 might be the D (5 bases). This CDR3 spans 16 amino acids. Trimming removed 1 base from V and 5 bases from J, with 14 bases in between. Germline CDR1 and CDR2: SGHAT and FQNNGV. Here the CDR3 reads CASSLGVDFLTGELFF. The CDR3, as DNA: TGTGCCAGCAGCTTAGGGGTGGACTTCCTGACCGGGGAGCTGTTTTTT.

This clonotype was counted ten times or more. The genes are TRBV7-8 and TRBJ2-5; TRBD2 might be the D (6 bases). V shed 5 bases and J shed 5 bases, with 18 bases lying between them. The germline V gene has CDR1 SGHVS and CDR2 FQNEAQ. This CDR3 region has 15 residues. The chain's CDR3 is CASSPRGLSGETQYF. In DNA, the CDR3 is TGTGCCAGCAGCCCACGGGGACTTTCGGGGGAGACCCAGTACTTC.

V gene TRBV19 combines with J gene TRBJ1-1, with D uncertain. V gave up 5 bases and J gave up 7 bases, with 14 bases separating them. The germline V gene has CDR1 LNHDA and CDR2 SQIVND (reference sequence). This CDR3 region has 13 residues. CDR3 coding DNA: TGTGCCAGTAGTCTCACACGGGCCGTTGAAGCTTTCTTT. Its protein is CASSLTRAVEAFF.

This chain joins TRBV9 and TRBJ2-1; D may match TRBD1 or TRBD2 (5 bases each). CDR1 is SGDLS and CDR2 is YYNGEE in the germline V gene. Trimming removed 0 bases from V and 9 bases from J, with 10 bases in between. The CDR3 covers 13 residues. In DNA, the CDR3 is TGTGCCAGCAGCGTAGGGGACGGAACTGAGCAGTTCTTC. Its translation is CASSVGDGTEQFF.

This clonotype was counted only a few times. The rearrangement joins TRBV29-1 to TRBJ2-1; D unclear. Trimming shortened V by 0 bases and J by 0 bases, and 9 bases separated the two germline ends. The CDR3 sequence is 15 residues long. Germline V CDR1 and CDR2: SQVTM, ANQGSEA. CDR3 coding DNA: TGCAGCGTTGAAGATGGCGGAAGCTCCTACAATGAGCAGTTCTTC. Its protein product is CSVEDGGSSYNEQFF.

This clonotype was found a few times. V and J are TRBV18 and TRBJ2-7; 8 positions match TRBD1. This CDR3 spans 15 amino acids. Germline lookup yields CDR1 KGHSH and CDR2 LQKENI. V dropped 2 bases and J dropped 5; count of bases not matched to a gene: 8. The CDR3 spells CASSPGRTGRNEQYF. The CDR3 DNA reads TGTGCCAGCTCACCAGGGCGGACAGGGAGGAACGAGCAGTACTTC.

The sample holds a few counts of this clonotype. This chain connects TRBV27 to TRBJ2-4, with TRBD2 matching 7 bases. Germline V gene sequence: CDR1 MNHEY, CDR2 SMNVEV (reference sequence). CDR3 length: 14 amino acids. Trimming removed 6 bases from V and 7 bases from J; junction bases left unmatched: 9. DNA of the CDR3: TGTGCCAGCAGATCTTTGACTAGCACGAACATTCAGTACTTC. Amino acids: CASRSLTSTNIQYF.

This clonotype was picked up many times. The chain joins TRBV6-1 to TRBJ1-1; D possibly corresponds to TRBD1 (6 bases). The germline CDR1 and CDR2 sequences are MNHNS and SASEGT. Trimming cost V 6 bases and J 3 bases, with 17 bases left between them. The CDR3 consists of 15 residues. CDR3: CASRRAAGEDTEAFF. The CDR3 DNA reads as TGTGCCAGCAGACGTGCGGCAGGGGAAGACACTGAAGCTTTCTTT.

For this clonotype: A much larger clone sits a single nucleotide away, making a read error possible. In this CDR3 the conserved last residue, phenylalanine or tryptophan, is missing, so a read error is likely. The CDR3 loop is CASTILFSVNTEAFL. The CDR3 DNA sequence: TGTGCCAGCACCATCCTGTTTTCAGTAAACACTGAAGCTTTCCTT. J is TRBJ1-1 and V is TRBV7-9; D is ambiguous. Germline lookup yields CDR1 SEHNR and CDR2 FQNEAQ (reference sequence). Trimming took off 7 bases at V and 2 bases at J, with 17 bases between the two ends. This CDR3 is 15 amino acids long.

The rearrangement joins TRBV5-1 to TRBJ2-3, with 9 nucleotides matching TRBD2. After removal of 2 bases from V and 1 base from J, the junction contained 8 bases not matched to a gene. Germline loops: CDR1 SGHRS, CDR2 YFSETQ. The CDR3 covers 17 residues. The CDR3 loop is CASSFGSGSSGTDTQYF. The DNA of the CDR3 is TGCGCCAGCAGCTTCGGTAGCGGGAGTTCCGGCACAGATACGCAGTATTTT.

CDR3 sequence: CSARDLVLYEQFF. CDR3 nucleotide sequence: TGCAGTGCTAGAGATCTCGTGTTGTATGAGCAGTTCTTC. The chain recombines TRBV20-1 with TRBJ2-1; D unclear. The germline V gene has CDR1 DFQATT and CDR2 SNEGSKA (reference sequence). V lost 0 bases and J 8 bases, leaving 11 bases between the germline ends. The CDR3 has 13 residues.

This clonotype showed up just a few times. The CDR3 DNA reads TGCGCCAGCAGTTACCCGGGAGTCACTGAAGCTTTCTTT. Translation: CASSYPGVTEAFF. The chain links TRBV5-1 to TRBJ1-1; D uncertain. This CDR3 is built from 13 residues. V was shortened by 5 bases and J by 4 bases, with 12 bases between the two germline ends. In germline, CDR1 is SGHRS, CDR2 YFSETQ.

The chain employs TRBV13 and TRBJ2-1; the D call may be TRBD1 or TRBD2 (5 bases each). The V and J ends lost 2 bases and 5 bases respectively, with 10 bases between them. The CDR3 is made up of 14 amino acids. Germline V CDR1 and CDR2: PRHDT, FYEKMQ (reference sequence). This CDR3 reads CASSLWDGNNEQFF. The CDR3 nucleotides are TGTGCCAGCAGCTTATGGGACGGAAACAATGAGCAGTTCTTC.

CDR3 in amino acids: CASSQVASSRSEQYF. Here the CDR3 DNA reads TGTGCCAGCAGCCAAGTGGCTAGCTCGAGGAGCGAGCAGTACTTC. This rearrangement joins TRBV3-1 to TRBJ2-7; a possible D gene is TRBD2 (5 bases). Germline CDR1 reads LGHDT; CDR2 reads YNNKEL (reference sequence). The CDR3 is 15 amino acids. The V gene lost 1 base and the J gene lost 6 bases, with 16 bases spanning the gap.

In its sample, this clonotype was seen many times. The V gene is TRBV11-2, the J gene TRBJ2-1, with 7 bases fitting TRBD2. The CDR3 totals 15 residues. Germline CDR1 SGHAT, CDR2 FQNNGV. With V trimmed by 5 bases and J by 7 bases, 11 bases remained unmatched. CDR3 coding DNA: TGTGCCAGCAGCCATCGGCGGGGGACTGATAATGAGCAGTTCTTC. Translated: CASSHRRGTDNEQFF.

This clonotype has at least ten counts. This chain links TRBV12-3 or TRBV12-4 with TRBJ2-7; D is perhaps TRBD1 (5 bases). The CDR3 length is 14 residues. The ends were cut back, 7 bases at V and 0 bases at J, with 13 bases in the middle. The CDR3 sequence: CASKQGSLSYEQYF. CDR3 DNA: TGTGCCAGCAAGCAGGGTTCCCTCTCCTACGAGCAGTACTTC.

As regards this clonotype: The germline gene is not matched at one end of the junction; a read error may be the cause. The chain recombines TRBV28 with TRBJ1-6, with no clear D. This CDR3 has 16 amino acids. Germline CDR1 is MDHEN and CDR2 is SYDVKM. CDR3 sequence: CASSILSGSQNSPFHF. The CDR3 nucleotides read TGTGCCAGCAGTATCCTGAGTGGTTCTCAAAATTCACCCTTCCACTTT.